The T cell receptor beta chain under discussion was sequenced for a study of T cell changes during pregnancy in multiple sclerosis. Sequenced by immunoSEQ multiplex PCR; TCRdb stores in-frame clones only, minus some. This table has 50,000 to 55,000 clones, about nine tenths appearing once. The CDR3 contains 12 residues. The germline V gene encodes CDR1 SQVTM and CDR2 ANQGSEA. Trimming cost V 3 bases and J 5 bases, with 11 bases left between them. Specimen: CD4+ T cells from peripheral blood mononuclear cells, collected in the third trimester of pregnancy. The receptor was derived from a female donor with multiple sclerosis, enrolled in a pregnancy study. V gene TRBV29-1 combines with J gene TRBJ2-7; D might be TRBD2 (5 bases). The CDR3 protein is CSVDSPGNEQYF. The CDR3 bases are TGCAGCGTTGATAGCCCGGGGAACGAGCAGTACTTC.